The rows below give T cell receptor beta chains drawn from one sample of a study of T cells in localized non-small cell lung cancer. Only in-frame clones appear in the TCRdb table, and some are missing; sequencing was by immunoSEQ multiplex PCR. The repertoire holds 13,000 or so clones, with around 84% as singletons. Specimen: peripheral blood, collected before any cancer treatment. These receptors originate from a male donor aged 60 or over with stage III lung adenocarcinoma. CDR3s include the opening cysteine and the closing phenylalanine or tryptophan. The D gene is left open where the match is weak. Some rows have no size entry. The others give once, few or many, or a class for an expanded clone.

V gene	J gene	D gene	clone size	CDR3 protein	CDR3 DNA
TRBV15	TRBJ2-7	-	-	CATSRQDHSWYF	TGTGCCACCAGCAGGCAGGACCACTCCTGGTACTTC
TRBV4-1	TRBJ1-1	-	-	CASSLTNTEAFF	TGCGCCAGCAGCCTAACGAACACTGAAGCTTTCTTT
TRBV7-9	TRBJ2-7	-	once	CASSLGPGWIDEQYF	TGTGCCAGCAGCTTAGGACCCGGGTGGATCGACGAGCAGTACTTC
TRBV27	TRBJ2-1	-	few	CASRQGAGEQFF	TGTGCCAGCAGACAGGGAGCGGGTGAGCAGTTCTTC
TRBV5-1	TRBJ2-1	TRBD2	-	CASSLVASGTANEQFF	TGCGCCAGCAGCTTGGTTGCTAGCGGGACGGCAAATGAGCAGTTCTTC
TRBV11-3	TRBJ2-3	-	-	CASSLSDGTQYF	TGTGCCAGCAGCCTGTCTGACGGTACGCAGTATTTT
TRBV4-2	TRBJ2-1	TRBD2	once	CASSPLSGGQANEQFF	TGTGCCAGCAGCCCCCTTTCGGGGGGGCAAGCAAATGAGCAGTTCTTC
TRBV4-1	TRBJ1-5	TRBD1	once	CASSLTGTGNQPQHF	TGCGCCAGCAGCCTTACCGGGACAGGGAATCAGCCCCAGCATTTT
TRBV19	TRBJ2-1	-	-	CASSGKGWRRDNEQFF	TGTGCCAGTAGTGGGAAGGGATGGAGAAGGGACAATGAGCAGTTCTTC
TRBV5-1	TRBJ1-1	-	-	CASSLGPDSLTEAFF	TGCGCCAGCAGCCTCGGACCGGACAGCCTCACTGAAGCTTTCTTT
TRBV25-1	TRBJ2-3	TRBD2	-	CASSEFFTSGSPDTQYF	TGTGCCAGCAGTGAATTCTTTACTAGCGGGAGCCCAGATACGCAGTATTTT